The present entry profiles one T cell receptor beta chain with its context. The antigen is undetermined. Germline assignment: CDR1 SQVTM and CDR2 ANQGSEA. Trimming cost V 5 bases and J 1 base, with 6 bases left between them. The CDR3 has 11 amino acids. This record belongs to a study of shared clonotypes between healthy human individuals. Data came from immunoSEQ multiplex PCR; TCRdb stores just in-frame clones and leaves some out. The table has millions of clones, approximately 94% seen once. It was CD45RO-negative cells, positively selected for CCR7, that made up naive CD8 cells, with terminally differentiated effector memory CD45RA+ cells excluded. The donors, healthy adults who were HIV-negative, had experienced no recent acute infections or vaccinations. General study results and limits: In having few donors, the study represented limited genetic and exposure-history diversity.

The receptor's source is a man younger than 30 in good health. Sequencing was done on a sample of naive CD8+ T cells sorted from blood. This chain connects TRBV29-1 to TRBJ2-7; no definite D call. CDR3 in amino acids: CSVYYSYEQYF. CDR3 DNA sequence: TGCAGCGTTTATTATTCCTACGAGCAGTACTTC.